This T cell receptor beta chain is drawn from a study of shared clonotypes between healthy human individuals. Clones were read by immunoSEQ multiplex PCR, and TCRdb kept only the in-frame ones, dropping some. The sample includes more than 2 million clones, approximately 94% of them seen just once. General study findings and limits: Shared clonotypes: about 4.6% naive CD4, roughly 4% naive CD8, less than 2.5% memory CD4, about 0.4% memory CD8.

Trimming removed 0 bases from V and 0 bases from J, with 10 bases in between. There are 16 residues in the CDR3. Germline V gene lookup returns CDR1 MGHRA and CDR2 YSYEKL. The naive CD8 subset, CD45RO-negative cells positively selected for CCR7, excluded terminally differentiated effector memory CD45RA+ cells. Comments on this clone: Its antigen remains unidentified.

The TCR sequence derives from a man between 18 and 29 years old in good health. V and J are TRBV4-1 and TRBJ2-3, with a possible D match to TRBD1 (7 bases). Source material: naive CD8+ T cells sorted from blood. The CDR3 coding sequence is TGCGCCAGCAGCCAAGAGACAGGGACTAGCACAGATACGCAGTATTTT. Translated, it gives CASSQETGTSTDTQYF.